This T cell receptor beta chain was obtained from a study of blood T cell repertoires in COVID-19. Looking at the study overall: Researchers got acute and convalescent COVID-19 samples from the United States, Italy and Spain.

Methods used by the authors: Estimation of nucleated cell counts relied on the amplification of reference gene primers. TCRdb keeps only in-frame clones here, not all; method: immunoSEQ multiplex PCR. The V and J calls and clone size are taken from that table; D and trimming were inferred from the DNA. The sample includes tens of thousands of clones, 87% of them seen just once. The CDR3 totals 13 residues. V shed 4 bases, J shed 5 bases, and the junction held 6 bases outside the gene matches. Germline V CDR1 and CDR2: SQVTM, ANQGSEA. The chain carries TRBV29-1 and TRBJ1-1; TRBD1 aligns across 8 bases. The sequence was obtained from an elderly woman with active COVID-19. Material: peripheral blood. CDR3 amino acids: CSVVQGARTEAFF. The CDR3 DNA reads TGCAGCGTTGTTCAGGGGGCAAGAACTGAAGCTTTCTTT.